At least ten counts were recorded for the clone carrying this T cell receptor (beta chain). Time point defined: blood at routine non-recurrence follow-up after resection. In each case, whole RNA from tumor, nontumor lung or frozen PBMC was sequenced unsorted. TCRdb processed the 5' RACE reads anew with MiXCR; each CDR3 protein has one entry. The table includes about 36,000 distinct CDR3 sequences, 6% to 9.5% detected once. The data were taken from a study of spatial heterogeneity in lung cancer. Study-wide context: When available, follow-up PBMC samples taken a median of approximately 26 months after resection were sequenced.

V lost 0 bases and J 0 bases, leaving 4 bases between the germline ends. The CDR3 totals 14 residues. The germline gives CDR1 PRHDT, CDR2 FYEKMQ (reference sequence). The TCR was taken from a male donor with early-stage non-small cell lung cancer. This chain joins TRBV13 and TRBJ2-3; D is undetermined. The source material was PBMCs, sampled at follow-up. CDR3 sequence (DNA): TGTGCCAGCAGCTTAGGGCAAAGCACAGATACGCAGTATTTT. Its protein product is CASSLGQSTDTQYF.